The 32 T cell receptor beta chains reported below all come from one sample, sequenced in a study of CD8+ T cells in alopecia areata. Treatment denoted: oral pan-JAK inhibitor, 5-10 mg twice daily. It was cDNA, reverse transcribed from extracted RNA, that served as the sequencing template. Generated by immunoSEQ multiplex PCR, the TCRdb table keeps only in-frame clones and is missing some. The sample contains approximately 300,000 clones, 58% of which appear only once. Sequenced here: CD4+ T cells sorted from blood, sampled at week 24, from a patient treated with tofacitinib. These receptors were obtained from a human donor with alopecia areata.

The chain has TRBV5-1 and TRBJ2-1; TRBD2 is a possible D gene (5 bases). V lost 0 bases, J lost 5 bases, and 12 bases lay in between. The CDR3 extends over 15 amino acids. Per germline, CDR1 SGHRS and CDR2 YFSETQ. The CDR3 reads CASSLVPDFDNEQFF. Written as DNA, the CDR3 is TGCGCCAGCAGCTTGGTCCCGGACTTTGACAATGAGCAGTTCTTC.

This chain uses TRBV2 with TRBJ1-1, with 9 bases aligning to TRBD1. The germline gives CDR1 SNHLY, CDR2 FYNNEI. The ends lost 10 bases at V and 10 bases at J; junction bases unmatched: 13. This CDR3 region has 13 residues. In DNA form, the CDR3 reads TGTGCCACTCACACAGGGGGCGCAGGGGCAGCTTTCTTT. The encoded protein is CATHTGGAGAAFF.

The chain uses TRBV30 and TRBJ2-1; D not certain. The CDR3 is 14 residues long. V lost 3 bases to trimming and J lost 4 bases, with 13 bases between them. CDR1 is GTSNPN, CDR2 SVGIG, per germline (reference sequence). The CDR3 here is CAWSPGVRYNEQFF. The CDR3 DNA reads as TGTGCCTGGAGCCCCGGCGTTCGATACAATGAGCAGTTCTTC.

The chain carries TRBV9 and TRBJ2-3, with a tentative D call TRBD2 (6 bases). The V end lost 0 bases, the J end lost 4 bases, and 18 bases lay between the germline ends. The V gene's germline CDR1 is SGDLS and CDR2 YYNGEE. CDR3 length: 17 amino acids. DNA of the CDR3: TGTGCCAGCAGCGTAGGGGGTCTGGGGCTAGCGCCAGATACGCAGTATTTT. It yields the protein CASSVGGLGLAPDTQYF.

This clone was picked up a small number of times. The V and J genes are TRBV2 and TRBJ2-3; D is uncertain. The CDR3 spans 13 residues. V was pared by 6 bases and J by 2 bases, with 9 bases between. The V gene's germline CDR1 is SNHLY and CDR2 FYNNEI. The CDR3, as DNA: TGTGCCAGCAGAGTAGCTACCACAGATACGCAGTATTTT. This encodes CASRVATTDTQYF.

The V gene is TRBV2, the J gene TRBJ2-7, with TRBD1 identical over 7 bases. Trimming took 6 bases from V and 4 from J; bases not matched to a gene: 3. Germline lookup yields CDR1 SNHLY and CDR2 FYNNEI. The CDR3 sequence is 12 residues long. The CDR3 sequence is CASSSTGYEQYF. The CDR3 bases are TGTGCCAGCAGCTCGACAGGGTACGAGCAGTACTTC.

The chain is built from TRBV6-5 and TRBJ2-6; D gene unclear. V lost 8 bases to trimming and J lost 3 bases, with 8 bases between them. Per germline, CDR1 MNHEY and CDR2 SVGAGI. The CDR3 has 13 residues. The CDR3: CASCLSGANVLTF. The CDR3 nucleotides are TGTGCCAGCTGCCTTAGTGGGGCCAACGTCCTGACTTTC.

This clone was detected only a few times. The chain is built from TRBV12-5 and TRBJ2-5, with no clear D. This CDR3 spans 12 amino acids. The V gene's germline CDR1 is LGHNT and CDR2 FRNRAP. Deletions cut 4 bases from V and 5 bases from J, with 8 bases between. The CDR3 is CASGSPDETQYF. Here the CDR3 DNA reads TGTGCTAGTGGTTCCCCCGATGAGACCCAGTACTTC.

The CDR3 is CASSYPGQGGYTF. Here the CDR3 DNA reads TGTGCCAGCAGTTACCCGGGACAGGGTGGCTACACCTTC. The rearrangement links TRBV6-5 to TRBJ1-2; 9 nucleotides line up with TRBD1. Germline V gene sequence: CDR1 MNHEY, CDR2 SVGAGI. V trimming: 2 bases; J trimming: 7 bases; junction bases outside the gene matches: 2. The CDR3 runs to 13 residues.

J is TRBJ1-1 and V is TRBV11-1; D perhaps matches TRBD1 (5 bases). The CDR3 length is 15 residues. The germline gives CDR1 SGHAT, CDR2 FQDESV (reference sequence). V shed 6 bases and J shed 4 bases, with 18 bases lying between them. CDR3 sequence: CASSFARERGTEAFF. CDR3 nucleotide sequence: TGTGCCAGCAGTTTCGCCAGGGAGCGCGGCACTGAAGCTTTCTTT.

V is TRBV30 and J is TRBJ1-1; unclear D gene. Germline CDR1 GTSNPN, CDR2 SVGIG (reference sequence). The CDR3 has 13 residues. The germline V and J ends were trimmed by 7 bases and 1 base, with 13 bases remaining between them. As DNA, the CDR3 is TGTGCCTCTGCTCTACGATCGAACACTGAAGCTTTCTTT. This codes for CASALRSNTEAFF.

The gene calls are TRBV29-1 and TRBJ2-5; D remains ambiguous. V lost 2 bases to trimming and J lost 2 bases, with 9 bases between them. Germline CDR1 SQVTM, CDR2 ANQGSEA. The CDR3 runs to 13 residues. The CDR3 protein is CSVENLGQETQYF. The CDR3 nucleotides read TGCAGCGTTGAAAATTTGGGGCAAGAGACCCAGTACTTC.

As concerns this clone: At the DNA level, this CDR3 is encoded by other sequences in the same sample as well. This chain joins TRBV5-4 and TRBJ2-5; D uncertain. The CDR3 spans 11 residues. V lost 4 bases, J lost 3 bases, and 4 bases lay in between. From germline, CDR1 is SGHNT and CDR2 YYREEE (reference sequence). CDR3 nucleotides: TGTGCCAGCAGCACCGAAGAGACCCAGTACTTC. It codes for CASSTEETQYF. The variable domain in full, with the rest retrieved from reference TRBV5-4 and TRBJ2-5, is ETGVTQSPTHLIKTRGQQVTLRCSSQSGHNTVSWYQQALGQGPQFIFQYYREEENGRGNFPPRFSGLQFPNYSSELNVNALELDDSALYLCASSTEETQYFGPGTRLLVL.

This chain joins TRBV2 and TRBJ1-1; 7 nucleotides agree with TRBD1. J was trimmed by 0 bases and V by 5 bases; bases with no gene match: 12. This CDR3 spans 17 amino acids. CDR1 and CDR2 from the germline V gene are SNHLY and FYNNEI. As DNA, the CDR3 is TGTGCCAGCAGTTTCGGACAGGTTGTCGGGATGAACACTGAAGCTTTCTTT. Its translation is CASSFGQVVGMNTEAFF. The full variable domain, its missing parts supplied by reference TRBV2 and TRBJ1-1, is EPEVTQTPSHQVTQMGQEVILRCVPISNHLYFYWYRQILGQKVEFLVSFYNNEISEKSEIFDDQFSVERPDGSNFTLKIRSTKLEDSAMYFCASSFGQVVGMNTEAFFGQGTRLTVV.

The V and J genes are TRBV29-1 and TRBJ2-5; weak D call: TRBD2 (6 bases). CDR1 SQVTM and CDR2 ANQGSEA come from the germline V gene. The CDR3 covers 12 residues. The ends were cut back, 6 bases at V and 9 bases at J, with 17 bases in the middle. The DNA of the CDR3 is TGCAGCGTCGCGGGGTCCCAAGGGGCCCAGTACTTC. This encodes CSVAGSQGAQYF. The full variable domain, completed using reference TRBV29-1 and TRBJ2-5, is SAVISQKPSRDICQRGTSLTIQCQVDSQVTMMFWYRQQPGQSLTLIATANQGSEATYESGFVIDKFPISRPNLTFSTLTVSNMSPEDSSIYLCSVAGSQGAQYFGPGTRLLVL.

The chain recombines TRBV28 with TRBJ2-5; D ambiguous. Trimming took 5 bases from V and 5 from J, leaving 18 bases between them. This CDR3 has 15 residues. Germline CDR1 is MDHEN and CDR2 is SYDVKM. CDR3 nucleotide sequence: TGTGCCAGCAGTCCCCCCCAGAGGTACCTCGAGACCCAGTACTTC. It translates to CASSPPQRYLETQYF.

This chain uses TRBV29-1 with TRBJ2-3; 9 nucleotides line up with TRBD1. The V gene end was trimmed by 4 bases and the J gene end by 4 bases; junction bases not matched to a gene: 6. This CDR3 region has 14 residues. The germline V gene has CDR1 SQVTM and CDR2 ANQGSEA. The CDR3 loop is CSVGGQGTSDTQYF. CDR3 DNA sequence: TGCAGCGTTGGAGGACAGGGGACGTCAGATACGCAGTATTTT.

V usage is TRBV2 and J usage is TRBJ1-5; D gene unclear. This CDR3 region has 14 residues. Germline values: CDR1 SNHLY, CDR2 FYNNEI. V was clipped by 4 bases and J by 1 base, with 8 bases between them. The CDR3 is CASSGLGSNQPQHF. Here the CDR3 DNA reads TGTGCCAGCAGTGGCCTTGGAAGCAATCAGCCCCAGCATTTT.

As to this clone: This same CDR3 is encoded by further DNA sequences in the sample. The chain combines TRBV15 with TRBJ1-3, with D uncertain. V gave up 0 bases and J gave up 0 bases, with 6 bases separating them. CDR3 size: 15 residues. The germline V gene has CDR1 LNHNV and CDR2 YYDKDF (reference sequence). As DNA, the CDR3 is TGTGCCACCAGCAGAGATCGGGGCTCTGGAAACACCATATATTTT. Protein: CATSRDRGSGNTIYF.

This clone was counted once. The chain recombines TRBV6-1 with TRBJ1-5; 7 bases are shared with TRBD1. Germline V gene data show CDR1 as MNHNS and CDR2 as SASEGT. CDR3 length equals 20 residues. The junction had 21 bases not matched to a gene; V was cut back by 2 bases and J by 5 bases. The DNA for the CDR3 is TGTGCCAGCAGTGAAACGGGCGAGTGGAGGGGGCGCCTCAGGGATCAGCCCCAGCATTTT. Its protein is CASSETGEWRGRLRDQPQHF.

The sample holds one count of this clone. The chain carries TRBV29-1 and TRBJ1-2, with TRBD1 matching 8 bases. In germline, CDR1 is SQVTM, CDR2 ANQGSEA. The CDR3 is 13 residues long. V was pared by 4 bases and J by 6 bases, with 7 bases of the junction left unmatched. CDR3: CSVVTGGHHGYTF. CDR3 nucleotides: TGCAGCGTTGTCACAGGGGGGCATCATGGCTACACCTTC.

The chain uses TRBV4-2 and TRBJ2-3, with 7 nucleotides matching TRBD2. The V gene's germline CDR1 is LGHNA and CDR2 YNFKEQ. V lost 3 bases, J lost 2 bases, and 8 bases stayed unmatched. The CDR3 loop spans 16 amino acids. DNA for the CDR3: TGTGCCAGCAGCCAGGCAACGGGAGGACTCACAGATACGCAGTATTTT. It translates to CASSQATGGLTDTQYF.

The J gene is TRBJ2-7, the V gene TRBV29-1; maybe TRBD2 (6 bases). From germline, CDR1 is SQVTM and CDR2 ANQGSEA. The CDR3 contains 14 residues. V shed 6 bases and J shed 0 bases, with 15 bases lying between them. CDR3 sequence (DNA): TGCAGCGTCAGCCGGGACTTGAGCTCCTACGAGCAGTACTTC. Translating it yields CSVSRDLSSYEQYF.

The chain couples TRBV29-1 to TRBJ1-4; TRBD1 is a possible D gene (5 bases). CDR1 is SQVTM, CDR2 ANQGSEA, per germline. V shed 7 bases and J shed 0 bases, with 21 bases lying between them. There are 17 residues in the CDR3. The CDR3 sequence is CSAVGGERAATNEKLFF. The CDR3 DNA sequence: TGCAGCGCCGTCGGGGGGGAACGGGCCGCAACTAATGAAAAACTGTTTTTT.

The chain has TRBV27 and TRBJ1-2; 8 bases are shared with TRBD1. Germline V gives CDR1 MNHEY, CDR2 SMNVEV (reference sequence). With V trimmed by 7 bases and J by 6 bases, 7 bases remained unmatched. This CDR3 spans 13 amino acids. The CDR3, as DNA: TGTGCCAGCACCCCGCAGGGGGCTCATGGCTACACCTTC. Protein product: CASTPQGAHGYTF.

V gene TRBV28 combines with J gene TRBJ2-3; 10 nucleotides agree with TRBD2. This CDR3 spans 15 amino acids. The J segment lost 3 bases and the V segment lost 4 bases, leaving 4 bases of the junction unmatched. Germline assignment: CDR1 MDHEN and CDR2 SYDVKM. The DNA for the CDR3 is TGTGCCAGCAGTTCCCCAGCGGGGGGGACAGATACGCAGTATTTT. It translates to CASSSPAGGTDTQYF.

This clone was picked up a small number of times. The chain couples TRBV21-1 to TRBJ1-6; TRBD1 reflects the table's D call only, with no check against the DNA. TRBV21-1 is a pseudogene locus. This CDR3 comprises 12 residues. DNA of the CDR3: TGTGCCAGCAGCAAAGTTGGGGGGACAGGTCCTTTT. This translates into CASSKVGGTGPF.

The rearrangement joins TRBV25-1 to TRBJ1-2; 9 bases line up with TRBD1. In germline, CDR1 is MGHDK, CDR2 SYGVNS. This CDR3 is built from 16 residues. J lost 4 bases, V lost 4 bases, and 10 bases had no gene match. The chain's CDR3 is CASSGLPGQGSYGYTF. The CDR3 nucleotides read TGTGCCAGCAGTGGGCTCCCGGGACAGGGAAGCTATGGCTACACCTTC.

This clone was detected only a few times. This chain joins TRBV10-3 and TRBJ1-1; D ambiguous. The CDR3 runs 13 residues. V lost 7 bases and J 1 base, leaving 10 bases between the germline ends. CDR1 is ENHRY and CDR2 is SYGVKD in the germline V gene. The CDR3 is CAIKREGNTEAFF. The CDR3 DNA sequence: TGTGCCATCAAACGGGAGGGGAACACTGAAGCTTTCTTT.

This clone was seen a single time. The CDR3 protein is CASSLDSYNSPLHF. The CDR3 DNA reads as TGTGCCAGCAGCCTTGACAGTTATAATTCACCCCTCCACTTT. The V gene is TRBV13, the J gene TRBJ1-6, with a tentative D call TRBD1 (5 bases). Trimming shortened V by 5 bases and J by 4 bases, and 9 bases separated the two germline ends. The germline CDR1 and CDR2 sequences are PRHDT and FYEKMQ (reference sequence). The CDR3 is 14 amino acids.

The chain employs TRBV6-5 and TRBJ2-1; 11 nucleotides line up with TRBD1. The CDR3 runs to 15 residues. J lost 6 bases, V lost 6 bases, and 7 bases had no gene match. Germline lookup yields CDR1 MNHEY and CDR2 SVGAGI. The chain's CDR3 is CASSSWTGGSNEQFF. The CDR3 DNA is TGTGCCAGCAGCTCCTGGACAGGGGGCTCCAATGAGCAGTTCTTC.

The chain is built from TRBV14 and TRBJ1-5, with unresolved D. The V end was cut by 6 bases, the J end by 3 bases, with 9 bases between. This CDR3 is built from 13 residues. Germline CDR1 reads SGHDN; CDR2 reads FVKESK. CDR3 residues: CASSKGNNQPQHF. The CDR3, as DNA: TGTGCCAGCAGTAAGGGTAACAATCAGCCCCAGCATTTT.